Reported below is one TCR beta chain. The antigen it recognizes is unknown. No clone much larger than this one lies a single base away; base qualities are absent. As encoded in the germline V gene (reference sequence), CDR1 is LNHDA while CDR2 is SQIVND. V gives up 7 bases and J gives up 0 bases, and the segment between their germline ends measures 3 bases. The CDR3 numbers 11 residues from cysteine through phenylalanine. The only DNA kept is the CDR3, 33 bases in frame from the first base. The sample belongs to a study of CD8+CD57+ T cells in acquired aplastic anemia (dated by TCRdb to 2016 to 2019). As for the study more broadly: A mean of 3.2 ug of DNA, ranging from roughly 0.19 to 27.4 ug, was extracted from sorted CD4+ and CD8+ cells.

Study-wide conclusions, independent of this receptor: Twenty-nine CD8+ CDR3 sequences were found to be shared between patients and controls, but these sequences appeared to be highly expressed in patients and within the immunodominant clones of the patients. No significant difference in CD8+ Simpson's diversity was found between patients and healthy controls (P=0.060).

In this study, sorted CD4+ and CD8+ T cells from the blood of healthy subjects and of severe aplastic anemia patients had their TCR repertoires deep-sequenced. Ficoll-Paque density gradient centrifugation was used to isolate peripheral blood mononuclear cells. Before DNA extraction, CD4+ and CD8+ T cells were sorted by FACS or by magnetic beads. TCR beta VDJ combination and CDR3 sequence profiling used genomic DNA as the template. An Illumina HiSeq 2000 was used for TCR repertoire sequencing. The original pipeline was this. TRBV/TRBJ rearrangement plots, CDR3 size and DJ length profiles, and Simpson's diversity index were used to evaluate the repertoires. The immunodominant clone was defined as the most abundant DNA sequence in deep sequencing data. CDR3 amino acid sequences were checked for sharing between subjects and were compared against published repertoires and the VDJdb database. TCRdb redid the processing of the public reads, applying fastp at Q25 and MiXCR, and retained in-frame beta chains. CDR3 protein sequences are deduplicated, and each keeps its most common genes and DNA. These V and J calls originate from TCRdb's pipeline instead of the authors' own analysis. The sample table shows 150,000 to 200,000 distinct CDR3 sequences, and roughly 64% are seen once. The ten biggest clones cover around 46% of the sample.

The TCR was taken from a human donor with severe aplastic anemia or a healthy control (not recorded which). Here the chain combines TRBV19 and TRBJ1-1; a confident D gene designation cannot be given. Sequenced material: sorted CD4+, CD8+, or CD8+CD57+ T cells (not recorded which) from PBMCs. In nucleotides, the sequence is TGTGCCAGTAAGGTGAACACTGAAGCTTTCTTT. This translates into CASKVNTEAFF.